The 8 T cell receptor beta chains below were found in one sample sequenced in a study of T-cell memory formation after mild COVID-19. TCRdb reprocessed the 5' RACE reads via MiXCR and lists one record per CDR3 protein. There are under 250,000 distinct CDR3 sequences in the sample; around 30% occur only once, and 9.5% to 12% lies in the top ten. Material for sequencing was PBMCs or a T cell subset sorted from them (not recorded which). The receptors were gathered from an adult woman who had mild COVID-19 (a few samples of this study predate the infection). Cell type and time point are not known.

This clonotype was observed a single time. The CDR3 DNA sequence: TGTGCCATCAGTGAGTCTTTTGGTTCGACACAATTCTACGAGCAGTACTTC. Amino acids: CAISESFGSTQFYEQYF. The V gene is TRBV10-3, the J gene TRBJ2-7; D unclear. The germline CDR1 and CDR2 sequences are ENHRY and SYGVKD. Trimming cost V 0 bases and J 3 bases, with 18 bases left between them. The CDR3 has 17 residues.

The chain has TRBV20-1 and TRBJ1-1; TRBD1 is a possible D gene (6 bases). There are 13 residues in the CDR3. The germline gives CDR1 DFQATT, CDR2 SNEGSKA (reference sequence). Trimming removed 1 base at V and 3 bases at J, with 9 bases between. Here the CDR3 DNA reads TGCAGTGCTAGAGCACAGGGTTACACTGAAGCTTTCTTT. This gives the protein CSARAQGYTEAFF.

This clonotype has only a few counts. The V gene is TRBV5-6, the J gene TRBJ2-1, with D perhaps matching TRBD2 (5 bases). Germline CDR1 reads SGHDT; CDR2 reads YYEEEE. This CDR3 has 11 amino acids. Trimming took off 5 bases at V and 7 bases at J, with 7 bases between the two ends. CDR3 sequence: CASRSGNEQFF. CDR3 DNA: TGTGCCAGCAGGTCGGGAAATGAGCAGTTCTTC.

V is TRBV3-1 and J is TRBJ2-3; TRBD2 agrees at 10 bases. This CDR3 region has 15 residues. Germline V gene lookup returns CDR1 LGHDT and CDR2 YNNKEL (reference sequence). Unmatched junction bases numbered 2, after V lost 2 bases and J lost 3 bases. In DNA form, the CDR3 reads TGTGCCAGCAGCCAACTAGCGGGGGCAACAGATACGCAGTATTTT. Translation: CASSQLAGATDTQYF.

The chain is built from TRBV28 and TRBJ1-3; tentative D call: TRBD1 (5 bases). Germline V gene lookup returns CDR1 MDHEN and CDR2 SYDVKM. CDR3 length: 14 residues. Trimming cost V 6 bases and J 4 bases, with 13 bases left between them. Written as DNA, the CDR3 is TGTGCCAGCAGCCCGACGGGGCTCGGAAACACCATATATTTT. It yields the protein CASSPTGLGNTIYF.

This rearrangement joins TRBV12-3 or TRBV12-4 to TRBJ2-7, with 11 bases identical to TRBD2. J gave up 2 bases and V 6 bases, and 9 bases lay outside the gene matches. The CDR3 consists of 16 residues. CDR3 DNA: TGTGCCAGCAGCCCCGGGAGACTAGCGGGGACCTACGAGCAGTACTTC. This codes for CASSPGRLAGTYEQYF.

Ten or more counts support this clonotype. This sequence joins TRBV5-1 and TRBJ1-1; no definite D call. There are 15 residues in the CDR3. Between the trimmed V and J ends, which lost 0 bases and 0 bases, there was a span of 9 bases. Per germline, CDR1 SGHRS and CDR2 YFSETQ. As DNA, the CDR3 is TGCGCCAGCAGCTTGGAAACAGATATGAACACTGAAGCTTTCTTT. Its translation: CASSLETDMNTEAFF. Supplemented by reference TRBV5-1 and TRBJ1-1, the full variable domain reads KAGVTQTPRYLIKTRGQQVTLSCSPISGHRSVSWYQQTPGQGLQFLFEYFSETQRNKGNFPGRFSGRQFSNSRSEMNVSTLELGDSALYLCASSLETDMNTEAFFGQGTRLTVV.

This clonotype was recorded a few times. This sequence joins TRBV27 and TRBJ1-6; 12 bases are a match to TRBD1. This CDR3 has 15 residues. The J segment lost 6 bases and the V segment lost 10 bases, leaving 7 bases of the junction unmatched. Germline loops: CDR1 MNHEY, CDR2 SMNVEV (reference sequence). CDR3 DNA: TGTGCCACCACTCCGGGACAGGGGGCTAATTCACCCCTCCACTTT. Translating gives CATTPGQGANSPLHF.